This is a list of T cell receptor beta chains from one sample in a study of blood T cell repertoires in COVID-19. The protocol was immunoSEQ multiplex PCR, while the TCRdb copy is restricted to in-frame clones and leaves out a portion. The table lists about 110,000 clones, less than 85% of them singletons. The material sequenced was peripheral blood. The source of these receptors is a woman aged 60-75 years with acute or convalescent COVID-19. The CDR3 runs from the conserved cysteine through the conserved F or W. Fields, in order: CDR3 protein, CDR3 DNA, J gene, V gene, D gene, clone size. A D gene is named only where the DNA matches it firmly. Rows give clone size only sometimes, using once, few, many, or a class for an expanded clone.

CDR3 protein: CASSSQVNTEAFF; CDR3 DNA: TGTGCCAGCAGCTCTCAGGTGAACACTGAAGCTTTCTTT; J gene: TRBJ1-1; V gene: TRBV7-9; D gene: .; clone size: .
CDR3 protein: CASSVGASGSLGETQYF; CDR3 DNA: TGTGCCAGCAGCGTAGGGGCTAGCGGGAGTCTTGGAGAGACCCAGTACTTC; J gene: TRBJ2-5; V gene: TRBV9; D gene: TRBD2; clone size: few
CDR3 protein: CASSLFPGGVYEQYF; CDR3 DNA: TGCGCCAGCAGCTTGTTCCCAGGGGGAGTTTACGAGCAGTACTTC; J gene: TRBJ2-7; V gene: TRBV5-1; D gene: TRBD1; clone size: once
CDR3 protein: CASSFQQGEVNTEAFF; CDR3 DNA: TGTGCCAGCAGTTTCCAACAAGGGGAGGTGAACACTGAAGCTTTCTTT; J gene: TRBJ1-1; V gene: TRBV6-2/TRBV6-3; D gene: .; clone size: .
CDR3 protein: CASSLAVAGLYEQYF; CDR3 DNA: TGTGCCAGCAGCTTAGCGGTAGCGGGATTGTACGAGCAGTACTTC; J gene: TRBJ2-7; V gene: TRBV7-9; D gene: TRBD2; clone size: .
CDR3 protein: CASSLSGTETQYF; CDR3 DNA: TGTGCCAGCAGCTTATCGGGTACGGAGACCCAGTACTTC; J gene: TRBJ2-5; V gene: TRBV7-3; D gene: .; clone size: .
CDR3 protein: CASSFQPPRAGDGEQYF; CDR3 DNA: TGTGCCAGCAGCTTCCAGCCCCCCAGGGCAGGGGATGGGGAGCAGTACTTC; J gene: TRBJ2-7; V gene: TRBV7-2; D gene: .; clone size: .
CDR3 protein: CASSGSGSTDTQYF; CDR3 DNA: TGTGCCAGCAGTGGTAGCGGGAGCACAGATACGCAGTATTTT; J gene: TRBJ2-3; V gene: TRBV25-1; D gene: TRBD2; clone size: few
CDR3 protein: CARVGGCYNEQFF; CDR3 DNA: TGTGCCAGAGTCGGGGGTTGCTACAATGAGCAGTTCTTC; J gene: TRBJ2-1; V gene: TRBV3-1/TRBV3-2; D gene: .; clone size: .
CDR3 protein: CASRRDGAYEQYF; CDR3 DNA: TGTGCCAGCAGGCGGGATGGAGCCTACGAGCAGTACTTC; J gene: TRBJ2-7; V gene: TRBV2; D gene: .; clone size: few
CDR3 protein: CASSWRLAEYQETQYF; CDR3 DNA: TGCGCCAGCAGCTGGAGACTAGCGGAATACCAAGAGACCCAGTACTTC; J gene: TRBJ2-5; V gene: TRBV5-1; D gene: TRBD2; clone size: .
CDR3 protein: CASSLRQEGADGYTF; CDR3 DNA: TGCGCCAGCAGCTTACGACAGGAAGGAGCCGATGGCTACACCTTC; J gene: TRBJ1-2; V gene: TRBV5-1; D gene: .; clone size: .
CDR3 protein: CASSYESSAYTDTQYF; CDR3 DNA: TGCGCCAGCAGCTACGAATCTAGCGCCTACACAGATACGCAGTATTTT; J gene: TRBJ2-3; V gene: TRBV5-1; D gene: .; clone size: .
CDR3 protein: CASSPTGSHTEAFF; CDR3 DNA: TGTGCCAGCAGCCCCACAGGGAGTCACACTGAAGCTTTCTTT; J gene: TRBJ1-1; V gene: TRBV9; D gene: .; clone size: .
CDR3 protein: CASSVAGMNTEAFF; CDR3 DNA: TGTGCCAGCAGCGTAGCAGGAATGAACACTGAAGCTTTCTTT; J gene: TRBJ1-1; V gene: TRBV9; D gene: .; clone size: .
CDR3 protein: CASSVDRFDYGYTF; CDR3 DNA: TGTGCCAGCAGTGTTGACAGGTTCGACTATGGCTACACCTTC; J gene: TRBJ1-2; V gene: TRBV2; D gene: .; clone size: .
CDR3 protein: CASSIRGPTGALNYGYTF; CDR3 DNA: TGTGCCAGTAGTATAAGGGGCCCTACAGGGGCCCTTAACTATGGCTACACCTTC; J gene: TRBJ1-2; V gene: TRBV19; D gene: TRBD1; clone size: .
CDR3 protein: CASSLAGQREETQYF; CDR3 DNA: TGTGCCAGCAGCTTGGCCGGGCAGCGGGAAGAGACCCAGTACTTC; J gene: TRBJ2-5; V gene: TRBV5-4; D gene: .; clone size: .
CDR3 protein: CASSLEDRGLTEAFF; CDR3 DNA: TGTGCCAGCAGCTTAGAGGACAGGGGACTCACTGAAGCTTTCTTT; J gene: TRBJ1-1; V gene: TRBV5-5; D gene: TRBD1; clone size: .
CDR3 protein: CASSLPGTNTGELFF; CDR3 DNA: TGTGCCAGCAGTTTGCCAGGGACGAACACCGGGGAGCTGTTTTTT; J gene: TRBJ2-2; V gene: TRBV28; D gene: .; clone size: .
CDR3 protein: CASARQGNQPQHF; CDR3 DNA: TGTGCCAGCGCCCGACAGGGCAATCAGCCCCAGCATTTT; J gene: TRBJ1-5; V gene: TRBV2; D gene: .; clone size: .
CDR3 protein: CASRQGTAGTGGEAFF; CDR3 DNA: TGTGCCAGTAGACAAGGGACAGCAGGAACTGGGGGTGAAGCTTTCTTT; J gene: TRBJ1-1; V gene: TRBV19; D gene: TRBD1; clone size: .
CDR3 protein: CASSPEEGTQYF; CDR3 DNA: TGTGCCAGCAGCCCGGAGGAAGGGACCCAGTACTTC; J gene: TRBJ2-5; V gene: TRBV5-4; D gene: .; clone size: .
CDR3 protein: CASSEPPGGPKNIQYF; CDR3 DNA: TGTGCCAGCAGTGAGCCCCCCGGGGGGCCCAAAAACATTCAGTACTTC; J gene: TRBJ2-4; V gene: TRBV6-1; D gene: .; clone size: .
CDR3 protein: CASTFSTGVNTGELFF; CDR3 DNA: TGTGCCAGTACTTTCTCGACAGGCGTAAACACCGGGGAGCTGTTTTTT; J gene: TRBJ2-2; V gene: TRBV19; D gene: .; clone size: .
CDR3 protein: CPTSRQGALLNYGYTF; CDR3 DNA: TGCCCCACCAGCCGACAGGGGGCTCTTTTAAACTATGGCTACACCTTC; J gene: TRBJ1-2; V gene: TRBV23-1; D gene: TRBD1; clone size: .
CDR3 protein: CASSLRKNTGELFF; CDR3 DNA: TGTGCCAGCAGCTTGAGGAAGAACACCGGGGAGCTGTTTTTT; J gene: TRBJ2-2; V gene: TRBV11-2; D gene: .; clone size: .
CDR3 protein: CASNLASENTEAFF; CDR3 DNA: TGCGCCAGCAACTTGGCCTCAGAGAACACTGAAGCTTTCTTT; J gene: TRBJ1-1; V gene: TRBV5-1; D gene: .; clone size: .
CDR3 protein: CASSHQAGGPIEQFF; CDR3 DNA: TGTGCCAGCAGCCACCAAGCGGGGGGGCCCATTGAGCAGTTCTTC; J gene: TRBJ2-1; V gene: TRBV3-1/TRBV3-2; D gene: TRBD2; clone size: .
CDR3 protein: CAWSRGLTNTGELFF; CDR3 DNA: TGTGCCTGGAGTAGAGGGCTAACGAACACCGGGGAGCTGTTTTTT; J gene: TRBJ2-2; V gene: TRBV30; D gene: .; clone size: .
CDR3 protein: CASSLTGGDTEAFF; CDR3 DNA: TGTGCCAGCAGTTTGACAGGGGGCGACACTGAAGCTTTCTTT; J gene: TRBJ1-1; V gene: TRBV7-2; D gene: TRBD1; clone size: .
CDR3 protein: CASSSAGTGGTGELFF; CDR3 DNA: TGTGCCAGCAGCTCCGCCGGGACAGGGGGCACCGGGGAGCTGTTTTTT; J gene: TRBJ2-2; V gene: TRBV7-2; D gene: TRBD1; clone size: .
CDR3 protein: CASSLSYGYTF; CDR3 DNA: TGTGCCAGCAGTTTGAGCTATGGCTACACCTTC; J gene: TRBJ1-2; V gene: TRBV12-3/TRBV12-4; D gene: .; clone size: .
CDR3 protein: CASTSVVGETQYF; CDR3 DNA: TGTGCCAGCACTAGCGTGGTTGGGGAGACCCAGTACTTC; J gene: TRBJ2-5; V gene: TRBV2; D gene: .; clone size: few
CDR3 protein: CASSWVPGVQPQHF; CDR3 DNA: TGTGCCAGCAGTTGGGTCCCGGGAGTTCAGCCCCAGCATTTT; J gene: TRBJ1-5; V gene: TRBV6-5; D gene: .; clone size: .
CDR3 protein: CSARSDNEQFF; CDR3 DNA: TGCAGTGCTAGATCGGACAATGAGCAGTTCTTC; J gene: TRBJ2-1; V gene: TRBV20-1; D gene: .; clone size: .
CDR3 protein: CASSPPPGQGVGTEAFF; CDR3 DNA: TGTGCCAGCTCACCACCGCCTGGACAGGGAGTGGGCACTGAAGCTTTCTTT; J gene: TRBJ1-1; V gene: TRBV18; D gene: TRBD1; clone size: .
CDR3 protein: CASSYPTGAFAGELFF; CDR3 DNA: TGTGCCAGCAGTTACCCGACAGGGGCATTCGCCGGGGAGCTGTTTTTT; J gene: TRBJ2-2; V gene: TRBV6-2/TRBV6-3; D gene: TRBD1; clone size: .
CDR3 protein: CASSDGTSGIYEQYF; CDR3 DNA: TGTGCCAGCAGTGATGGGACTAGCGGCATCTACGAGCAGTACTTC; J gene: TRBJ2-7; V gene: TRBV6-1; D gene: TRBD2; clone size: .
CDR3 protein: CARMDRDKMNTEAFF; CDR3 DNA: TGTGCCAGAATGGACAGGGATAAGATGAACACTGAAGCTTTCTTT; J gene: TRBJ1-1; V gene: TRBV2; D gene: TRBD1; clone size: once
CDR3 protein: CASSGGQGLSEKLFF; CDR3 DNA: TGTGCCAGCAGCGGCGGACAGGGTTTGAGTGAAAAACTGTTTTTT; J gene: TRBJ1-4; V gene: TRBV9; D gene: TRBD1; clone size: .
CDR3 protein: CASSPLTGSYNEQFF; CDR3 DNA: TGTGCCAGCTCACCCCTGACAGGCTCCTACAATGAGCAGTTCTTC; J gene: TRBJ2-1; V gene: TRBV18; D gene: .; clone size: .
CDR3 protein: CASSLGTRTGGRYEQYF; CDR3 DNA: TGTGCCAGCAGCTTAGGAACCCGGACAGGGGGTAGGTACGAGCAGTACTTC; J gene: TRBJ2-7; V gene: TRBV7-9; D gene: TRBD1; clone size: .
CDR3 protein: CASSLTPGGPYEQYF; CDR3 DNA: TGCGCCAGCAGCTTGACGCCAGGGGGGCCCTACGAGCAGTACTTC; J gene: TRBJ2-7; V gene: TRBV5-1; D gene: .; clone size: .
CDR3 protein: CASSMSGPYEQYF; CDR3 DNA: TGTGCCAGTAGTATGAGCGGTCCTTACGAGCAGTACTTC; J gene: TRBJ2-7; V gene: TRBV19; D gene: .; clone size: .
CDR3 protein: CASSPGTGAVDEQFF; CDR3 DNA: TGTGCCAGCAGCCCCGGGACAGGGGCCGTGGATGAGCAGTTCTTC; J gene: TRBJ2-1; V gene: TRBV7-2; D gene: TRBD1; clone size: .
CDR3 protein: CASDGTNTEAFF; CDR3 DNA: TGTGCCAGCGACGGGACAAACACTGAAGCTTTCTTT; J gene: TRBJ1-1; V gene: TRBV6-5; D gene: .; clone size: .
CDR3 protein: CASSTRLAGSTDTQYF; CDR3 DNA: TGTGCCAGTAGTACTAGACTAGCGGGGAGCACAGATACGCAGTATTTT; J gene: TRBJ2-3; V gene: TRBV19; D gene: TRBD2; clone size: once
CDR3 protein: CASSGGVGETQYF; CDR3 DNA: TGTGCCAGCAGTGGGGGGGTCGGGGAGACCCAGTACTTC; J gene: TRBJ2-5; V gene: TRBV2; D gene: .; clone size: .
CDR3 protein: CASRPLAGVKNEQYF; CDR3 DNA: TGTGCCAGCAGACCCCTAGCGGGAGTTAAGAACGAGCAGTACTTC; J gene: TRBJ2-7; V gene: TRBV2; D gene: TRBD2; clone size: once
CDR3 protein: CASSPPMGQRNYGYTF; CDR3 DNA: TGTGCCAGCAGCCCCCCAATGGGACAGCGTAACTATGGCTACACCTTC; J gene: TRBJ1-2; V gene: TRBV3-1/TRBV3-2; D gene: TRBD1; clone size: .
CDR3 protein: CASSFSGETPAGELFF; CDR3 DNA: TGTGCCAGCAGCTTTAGCGGCGAGACCCCGGCCGGGGAGCTGTTTTTT; J gene: TRBJ2-2; V gene: TRBV5-6; D gene: .; clone size: .
CDR3 protein: CSASSPAGARNEQYF; CDR3 DNA: TGCAGTGCTAGTTCCCCAGCGGGGGCCAGAAACGAGCAGTACTTC; J gene: TRBJ2-7; V gene: TRBV20-1; D gene: TRBD2; clone size: .
CDR3 protein: CSVEDRQGPDTQYF; CDR3 DNA: TGCAGCGTTGAAGATCGACAGGGTCCAGATACGCAGTATTTT; J gene: TRBJ2-3; V gene: TRBV29-1; D gene: TRBD1; clone size: .